These 18 T cell receptor beta chains came from one sample sequenced in a study of Ad26.COV2.S vaccination and SARS-CoV-2 variants. Treatment defined: 15 to 20 received Ad26.COV2.S at low or high dose, single or two shots; about 5 received placebo; per-sample allocation not given. Sampling was performed 63 days after the first vaccine or placebo injection. Measured with immunoSEQ multiplex PCR; TCRdb has only the in-frame clones, and not every one. Here the sample spans under 550,000 clones, 75% to 95% being singletons. Sequenced here: peripheral blood, sampled in a trial of Ad26.COV2.S vaccine versus placebo. These receptor sequences come from a person between 18 and 60 years old who received the Ad26.COV2.S COVID-19 vaccine or a placebo.

This sequence joins TRBV29-1 and TRBJ2-2, with a weak D call TRBD2 (6 bases). Germline CDR1 and CDR2: SQVTM and ANQGSEA. This CDR3 contains 13 residues. Trimming took off 6 bases at V and 9 bases at J, with 17 bases between the two ends. CDR3 nucleotide sequence: TGCAGCGTCCGACTAGTATCGGAAAGGGAGCTGTTTTTT. It translates to CSVRLVSERELFF.

V and J are TRBV29-1 and TRBJ2-1, with 12 bases that match TRBD1. CDR1 is SQVTM and CDR2 is ANQGSEA in the germline V gene. The ends lost 7 bases at V and 6 bases at J; junction bases unmatched: 4. The CDR3 totals 13 residues. CDR3: CSGGQGAINEQFF. CDR3 DNA sequence: TGCAGCGGGGGACAGGGGGCAATCAATGAGCAGTTCTTC.

The rearrangement uses TRBV18 and TRBJ2-1, with D hard to call. CDR1 and CDR2 (germline): KGHSH, LQKENI. This CDR3 is built from 15 residues. V was clipped by 3 bases and J by 0 bases, with 9 bases between them. CDR3 in amino acids: CASSPALVSYNEQFF. CDR3 sequence (DNA): TGTGCCAGCTCACCGGCTCTAGTCTCCTACAATGAGCAGTTCTTC.

V gene TRBV21-1 combines with J gene TRBJ2-4. TRBV21-1 constitutes a pseudogene. This CDR3 spans 18 amino acids. CDR3 nucleotides: TGTGCCAGCAGCACAAAATACGATACTCGCTCCCTGGGGAACATTCAGTACTTC. It yields the protein CASSTKYDTRSLGNIQYF.

This clone was observed a few times. V usage is TRBV11-2 and J usage is TRBJ1-1; D not certain. V was shortened by 8 bases and J by 2 bases, with 15 bases between the two germline ends. CDR1 and CDR2 (germline): SGHAT, FQNNGV. CDR3 length: 14 amino acids. The CDR3 protein is CASGIGLTNTEAFF. CDR3 in DNA: TGTGCCAGCGGAATCGGACTGACTAACACTGAAGCTTTCTTT. Drawing the rest from reference TRBV11-2 and TRBJ1-1, the complete variable domain is EAGVAQSPRYKIIEKRQSVAFWCNPISGHATLYWYQQILGQGPKLLIQFQNNGVVDDSQLPKDRFSAERLKGVDSTLKIQPAKLEDSAVYLCASGIGLTNTEAFFGQGTRLTVV.

The chain couples TRBV11-2 to TRBJ2-2; 9 nucleotides align to TRBD1. The V gene's germline CDR1 is SGHAT and CDR2 FQNNGV. J gave up 9 bases and V 4 bases, and 21 bases lay outside the gene matches. This CDR3 comprises 19 residues. The CDR3 protein is CASSSRPGTGFRDTRELFF. DNA for the CDR3: TGTGCCAGCAGCTCGAGACCCGGGACAGGGTTCCGGGATACGCGGGAGCTGTTTTTT.

The chain has TRBV2 and TRBJ2-7; no clear D. V dropped 1 base and J dropped 0 bases, with 1 base sitting between them. The CDR3 is made up of 12 amino acids. Germline V gene sequence: CDR1 SNHLY, CDR2 FYNNEI. For the CDR3, the DNA is TGTGCCAGCAGTGAAGGCTCCTACGAGCAGTACTTC. Its protein product is CASSEGSYEQYF.

This clone came up once. The V call is TRBV29-1, the J call TRBJ2-3; 7 nucleotides align to TRBD2. The CDR3 runs to 11 residues. Germline CDR1 reads SQVTM; CDR2 reads ANQGSEA. CDR3 sequence (DNA): TGCAGTGGGGGGGGAGGAGATACGCAGTATTTT. Translated: CSGGGGDTQYF.

V is TRBV3-1 (or the pseudogene TRBV3-2) and J is TRBJ2-1, with 8 bases matching TRBD2. V was pared by 1 base and J by 0 bases, with 2 bases of the junction left unmatched. The germline CDR1 and CDR2 sequences are LGHDT and YNNKEL (reference sequence). The CDR3 has 16 amino acids. CDR3 DNA: TGTGCCAGCAGCCAAGTTGGGACTAGCTCCTACAATGAGCAGTTCTTC. It yields the protein CASSQVGTSSYNEQFF.

V is TRBV7-2 and J is TRBJ2-4; D remains ambiguous. The ends were cut back, 4 bases at V and 1 base at J, with 8 bases in the middle. Looked up from germline, CDR1 is SGHTA and CDR2 is FQGNSA. The CDR3 sequence is 14 residues long. The CDR3 protein is CASSSGRAKNIQYF. In DNA, the CDR3 is TGTGCCAGCAGCTCCGGACGCGCCAAAAACATTCAGTACTTC.

This chain links TRBV18 with TRBJ2-1; 10 nucleotides agree with TRBD2. The CDR3 runs to 18 residues. The J segment lost 8 bases and the V segment lost 4 bases, leaving 17 bases of the junction unmatched. Germline assignment: CDR1 KGHSH and CDR2 LQKENI. Here the CDR3 reads CASSLNRPKREGWDEQFF. The DNA for the CDR3 is TGTGCCAGCTCACTAAACCGACCCAAGCGGGAGGGTTGGGATGAGCAGTTCTTC. The variable domain in full, completed from reference TRBV18 and TRBJ2-1, reads NAGVMQNPRHLVRRRGQEARLRCSPMKGHSHVYWYRQLPEEGLKFMVYLQKENIIDESGMPKERFSAEFPKEGPSILRIQQVVRGDSAAYFCASSLNRPKREGWDEQFFGPGTRLTVL.

V gene TRBV28 combines with J gene TRBJ2-1, with D maybe TRBD2 (6 bases). The CDR3 is 19 amino acids. Trimming took off 5 bases at V and 0 bases at J, with 23 bases between the two ends. Germline values: CDR1 MDHEN, CDR2 SYDVKM. The CDR3 region is CASSTPTLAFLSSYNEQFF. In nucleotides, the CDR3 is TGTGCCAGCAGTACTCCCACTCTAGCGTTTCTGAGCTCCTACAATGAGCAGTTCTTC.

This clone occurred once. The V call is TRBV7-9, the J call TRBJ2-7; no clear D. Trimming stripped 1 base from V and 0 bases from J, with 7 bases between. This CDR3 spans 14 amino acids. The germline V gene encodes CDR1 SEHNR and CDR2 FQNEAQ (reference sequence). Here the CDR3 reads CASSLGGNSYEQYF. CDR3 sequence (DNA): TGTGCCAGCAGCTTAGGAGGAAACTCCTACGAGCAGTACTTC.

V gene TRBV4-3 combines with J gene TRBJ2-6; D gene unclear. The CDR3 is 12 amino acids. V was trimmed by 3 bases and J by 3 bases, leaving 0 bases between them. From germline, CDR1 is LGHNA and CDR2 YSLEER. This CDR3 reads CASSHGANVLTF. The CDR3 DNA is TGCGCCAGCAGCCATGGGGCCAACGTCCTGACTTTC.

The V gene is TRBV13, the J gene TRBJ1-5; D possibly corresponds to TRBD1 (5 bases). V shed 0 bases and J shed 7 bases, with 13 bases lying between them. The CDR3 is 15 residues long. Germline V gene data show CDR1 as PRHDT and CDR2 as FYEKMQ (reference sequence). This CDR3 is CASSLGPGLSQPQHF. The CDR3 DNA is TGTGCCAGCAGCTTAGGACCAGGGTTGAGCCAGCCCCAGCATTTT.

The chain uses TRBV5-1 and TRBJ2-2; D remains ambiguous. CDR3 length equals 18 residues. The V gene lost 0 bases and the J gene lost 1 base, with 16 bases spanning the gap. CDR1 and CDR2 from the germline V gene are SGHRS and YFSETQ. The CDR3 region has the DNA TGCGCCAGCAGCTTGGGTATCGGGTCCACCCGGAACACCGGGGAGCTGTTTTTT. This codes for CASSLGIGSTRNTGELFF.

This chain connects TRBV7-6 to TRBJ2-3, with a tentative D call TRBD2 (5 bases). CDR3 length: 14 amino acids. V was cut by 0 bases and J by 6 bases, with 10 bases left in between. Germline CDR1 is SGHVS and CDR2 is FNYEAQ. The CDR3, as DNA: TGTGCCAGCAGCTTAGCACCCGGGGAGGATACGCAGTATTTT. The encoded protein is CASSLAPGEDTQYF.

Notes on this clone: Other DNA sequences within the sample encode an identical CDR3. This sequence joins TRBV7-8 and TRBJ2-7; the D is unclear. Germline CDR1 is SGHVS and CDR2 is FQNEAQ. The CDR3 runs 11 residues. V was pared by 3 bases and J by 3 bases, with 3 bases between. CDR3 DNA: TGTGCCAGCAGCTTCAGCTACGAGCAGTACTTC. This translates into CASSFSYEQYF.